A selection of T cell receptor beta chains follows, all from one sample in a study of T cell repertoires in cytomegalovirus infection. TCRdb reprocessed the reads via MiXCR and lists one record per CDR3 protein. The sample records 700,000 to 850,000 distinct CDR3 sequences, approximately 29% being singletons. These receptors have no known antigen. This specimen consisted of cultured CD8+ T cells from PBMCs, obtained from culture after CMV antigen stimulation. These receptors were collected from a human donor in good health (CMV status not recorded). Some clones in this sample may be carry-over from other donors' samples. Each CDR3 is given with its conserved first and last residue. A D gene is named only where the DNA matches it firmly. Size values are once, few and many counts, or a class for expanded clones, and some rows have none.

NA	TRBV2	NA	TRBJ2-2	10	TGTGCCAGCAAAGTCGGGGAGCTGTTTTTT	CASKVGELFF
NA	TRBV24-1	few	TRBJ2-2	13	TGTGCCACCAGTCAAACAGGGACCGGGGAGCTGTTTTTT	CATSQTGTGELFF
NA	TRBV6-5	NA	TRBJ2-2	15	TGTGCCAGCAGCATTGACAAGGGGCCCAGGAGGGAGCTGTTTTTT	CASSIDKGPRRELFF
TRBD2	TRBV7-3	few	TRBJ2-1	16	TGTGCCAGCAGCTGGTCAGGGAGCGGGGGGGCTAATGAGCAGTTCTTC	CASSWSGSGGANEQFF
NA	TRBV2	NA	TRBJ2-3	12	TGTGCCACCCCCTTGGCCACAGATACGCAGTATTTT	CATPLATDTQYF
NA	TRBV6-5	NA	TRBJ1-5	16	TGTGCCAGCACCTCATCCCGGGACTCATGGAATCAGCCCCAGCATTTT	CASTSSRDSWNQPQHF
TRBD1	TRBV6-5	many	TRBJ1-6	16	TGTGCCAGCAGTTACTCGTCGGGGACAGATAATTCACCCCTCCACTTT	CASSYSSGTDNSPLHF
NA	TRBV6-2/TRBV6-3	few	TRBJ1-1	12	TGTGCCAGCGAGGGAACGAACACTGAAGCTTTCTTT	CASEGTNTEAFF
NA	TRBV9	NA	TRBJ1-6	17	TGTGCCAGCAGCGTTTCCCCCAGGAGCTCCTATAATTCACCCCTCCACTTT	CASSVSPRSSYNSPLHF
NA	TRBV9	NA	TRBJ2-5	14	TGTGCCAGCAGCGCTTCGGGGCGACAAGAGACCCAGTACTTC	CASSASGRQETQYF
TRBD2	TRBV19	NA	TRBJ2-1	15	TGTGCCAGTACCTTCACTAGCGGGGGGGCCGCTGAGCAGTTCTTC	CASTFTSGGAAEQFF
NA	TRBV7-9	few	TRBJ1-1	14	TGTGCCAGCAGCGGGGGGGGCCGGAACACTGAAGCTTTCTTT	CASSGGGRNTEAFF
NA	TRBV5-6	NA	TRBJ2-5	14	TGTGCCAGCACTTCCGGGACATTTCAAGAGACCCAGTACTTC	CASTSGTFQETQYF
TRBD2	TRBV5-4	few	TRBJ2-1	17	TGTGCCAGCAGCGACGGACTAGCGGGGGACCCGGGCAATGAGCAGTTCTTC	CASSDGLAGDPGNEQFF
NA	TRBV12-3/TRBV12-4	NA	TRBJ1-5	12	TGTGCCAGCAGAGTAGTTAATCAGCCCCAGCATTTT	CASRVVNQPQHF
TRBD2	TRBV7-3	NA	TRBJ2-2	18	TGTGCCAGCAGCTCATCGGCGGGGGGGCCGAAGAACACCGGGGAGCTGTTTTTT	CASSSSAGGPKNTGELFF
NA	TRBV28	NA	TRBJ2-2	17	TGTGCCAGCAGTTTATCGACAGTCCCAAGGAACACCGGGGAGCTGTTTTTT	CASSLSTVPRNTGELFF
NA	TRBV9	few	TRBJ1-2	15	TGTGCCAGCAGCGTAGCTGAACGGGGGGTGTATGGCTACACCTTC	CASSVAERGVYGYTF
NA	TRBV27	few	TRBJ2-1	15	TGTGCCAGCAGTTTTGGCCAGACCTTTTACAATGAGCAGTTCTTC	CASSFGQTFYNEQFF
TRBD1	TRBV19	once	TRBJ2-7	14	TGTGCCAGTAGTACCACGGACAGGGCCTACGAGCAGTACTTC	CASSTTDRAYEQYF
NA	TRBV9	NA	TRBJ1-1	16	TGTGCCAGCAGCGTAGACCCGGGGTTGGGGAACACTGAAGCTTTCTTT	CASSVDPGLGNTEAFF
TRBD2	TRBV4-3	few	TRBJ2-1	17	TGCGCCAGCAGCCAAGATTGGGGGACTAGCGCGGTCGATGAGCAGTTCTTC	CASSQDWGTSAVDEQFF
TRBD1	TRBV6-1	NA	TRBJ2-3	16	TGTGCCAGCAGAACGGATTGGGACAGCGGCACAGATACGCAGTATTTT	CASRTDWDSGTDTQYF
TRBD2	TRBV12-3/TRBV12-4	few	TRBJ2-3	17	TGTGCCAGCAGTTTCGTAGCGGGACTGGAAAGCACAGATACGCAGTATTTT	CASSFVAGLESTDTQYF
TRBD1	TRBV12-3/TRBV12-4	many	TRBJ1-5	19	TGTGCCAGCACCTCCGGACAGGGACGGAAATTTATAGGGAATCAGCCCCAGCATTTT	CASTSGQGRKFIGNQPQHF
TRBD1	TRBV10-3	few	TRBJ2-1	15	TGTGCCATCAGTGATGGCAGGGGGCTTTACAATGAGCAGTTCTTC	CAISDGRGLYNEQFF
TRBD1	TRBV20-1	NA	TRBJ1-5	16	TGCAGTGCCATAGGGCCGACAGGGGCTAGCAATCAGCCCCAGCATTTT	CSAIGPTGASNQPQHF
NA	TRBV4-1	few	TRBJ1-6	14	TGCGCCAGCAGCCAAGCCGGGCTGGATTCACCCCTCCACTTT	CASSQAGLDSPLHF
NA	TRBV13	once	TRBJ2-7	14	TGTGCCAGCAGCTCTCCGGAGGGGGGAAACGAGGAGTACTTC	CASSSPEGGNEEYF
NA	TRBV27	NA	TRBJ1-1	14	TGTGCCAGCAGTCACCGGGAGAGGAACACTGAAGCTTTCTTT	CASSHRERNTEAFF
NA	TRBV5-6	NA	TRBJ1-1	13	TGTGCCAGCAGCTTGATCAGGGCCCCTGAAGCTTTCTTT	CASSLIRAPEAFF
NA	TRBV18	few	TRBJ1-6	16	TGTGCCAGCTCCCCCGGCAGGCCGGCGTATAATTCACCCCTCCACTTT	CASSPGRPAYNSPLHF
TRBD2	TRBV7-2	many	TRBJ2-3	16	TGTGCCAGCAGCTTAATACTAGCGGGGTGGGGAGATACGCAGTATTTT	CASSLILAGWGDTQYF
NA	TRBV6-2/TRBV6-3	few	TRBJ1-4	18	TGTGCCAGCAGTTACTCGATTGGAGACAGCGAGAGTAATGAAAAACTGTTTTTT	CASSYSIGDSESNEKLFF
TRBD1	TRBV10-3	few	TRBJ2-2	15	TGTGCCATCAGTGAGTCTCGGACAGGGCACGGGGAGCTGTTTTTT	CAISESRTGHGELFF
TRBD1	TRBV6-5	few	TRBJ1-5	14	TGTGCCAGCAGTGTAGACAGGGAGGATCAGCCCCAGCATTTT	CASSVDREDQPQHF
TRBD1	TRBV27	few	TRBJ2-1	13	TGTGCCAGCGGGGACAGCTACTACAATGAGCAGTTCTTC	CASGDSYYNEQFF